The clone carrying this T cell receptor (beta chain) was seen a few times. Its cognate antigen is unknown. The investigators reverse transcribed all of the isolated RNA, so they sequenced expressed TCRB transcripts. The protocol was immunoSEQ multiplex PCR, while the TCRdb copy is restricted to in-frame clones and leaves out a portion. The repertoire holds 150,000 or so clones, with roughly 10% as singletons. Trimming took 2 bases from V and 5 from J; bases not matched to a gene: 8. There are 14 residues in the CDR3. The germline gives CDR1 SQVTM, CDR2 ANQGSEA. This sample stems from a study of beta chain features in type 1 diabetes. Study at large: Patients shared similar age, gender and cell yields with healthy donors.

Notes on the study in general: When Type 1 diabetes patients were examined, their TCRB CDR3s proved moderately but significantly shorter in all four CD4+ subsets. Equally in patients and controls, shorter templates might have been favored by PCR.

This sequence was found in a man aged 18-30 years in good health. The J gene is TRBJ2-7, the V gene TRBV29-1; 8 bases are a match to TRBD1. Sample: central memory CD4+ T cells from blood. CDR3 residues: CSVEFRGLSHEQYF. DNA of the CDR3: TGCAGCGTTGAATTCAGGGGGCTATCCCACGAGCAGTACTTC.